The clone carrying this TCR beta chain was recorded at least ten times. What it recognizes is unknown. Attachment of unique molecular identifiers was made to individual cDNA molecules. TCRdb ran MiXCR on the 5' RACE reads and lists one entry per CDR3 protein. The top ten hold around 6.3% of the sample, which has 29,000 or so distinct CDR3 sequences, about 4.5% seen once. The sample comes from a study of early T cells in non-severe SARS-CoV-2 infection. Whole-study context: Sequencing used unsorted whole-blood bulk RNA, so chains lack pairing. General study findings and limits: VDJdb matches were skewed toward anti-spike CD8 T cell responses.

This CDR3 spans 14 amino acids. Germline V CDR1 and CDR2: SEHNR, FQNEAQ (reference sequence). J lost 5 bases, V lost 5 bases, and 6 bases had no gene match. Specimen: whole blood. This TCR derives from an adult who was a healthcare worker with PCR-confirmed SARS-CoV-2 infection or an uninfected control (not recorded which). The chain uses TRBV7-9 and TRBJ1-1; the match to TRBD1 covers 9 bases. CDR3 protein: CASSPRQGGTEAFF. The CDR3 region has the DNA TGTGCCAGCAGCCCTCGACAGGGGGGGACTGAAGCTTTCTTT. Filled out from reference TRBV7-9 and TRBJ1-1, the complete variable domain reads DTGVSQNPRHKITKRGQNVTFRCDPISEHNRLYWYRQTLGQGPEFLTYFQNEAQLEKSRLLSDRFSAERPKGSFSTLEIQRTEQGDSAMYLCASSPRQGGTEAFFGQGTRLTVV.